The sequence of this T cell receptor beta chain was determined in a study of post-analysis software for immune sequencing data. Study-wide findings and caveats: TRBV5-6, TRBV5-1 and TRBV20-1 belonged to a set of about five TRBV segments that were more frequent in patients than controls. Those samples that were prepared in the same batch co-clustered strongly by F measure.

Prepared libraries of TCR beta cDNA carried unique molecular identifiers. TCRdb fed the PCR reads into MiXCR, producing one record per CDR3 protein. The sample includes 740,000 or so distinct CDR3 sequences, approximately 57% of them seen just once. The table lists this clonotype with a few counts. What it recognizes is unknown. The CDR3 extends over 15 amino acids. V was cut by 1 base and J by 2 bases, with 12 bases left in between. Per germline, CDR1 SGHRS and CDR2 YFSETQ. This chain uses TRBV5-1 with TRBJ2-5; D is unresolved. This TCR derives from a girl aged 10 to 17 with multiple sclerosis. Sample: blood. The CDR3 sequence is CASSLSSHVQETQYF. CDR3 DNA sequence: TGCGCCAGCAGCTTGAGTTCCCATGTTCAAGAGACCCAGTACTTC.